These 2 T cell receptor beta chains were sequenced from one sample in a study of ipilimumab plus nivolumab after autologous stem cell transplantation. Sequencing was performed with immunoSEQ multiplex PCR; in TCRdb, only in-frame clones are kept and a portion is missing. The sample has some 6,100 clones, approximately 92% seen once. The input for sequencing was PBMCs, taken in a trial of ipilimumab plus nivolumab as post-transplant consolidation. Receptor source: a female donor with multiple myeloma.

A note on this clone: At one of its ends the junction is not consistent with the germline gene, which may arise from a read error. V gene TRBV27 combines with J gene TRBJ2-2; 7 nucleotides line up with TRBD2. From germline, CDR1 is MNHEY and CDR2 SMNVEV (reference sequence). CDR3 size: 14 residues. CDR3 sequence reads: CASIPRERHRGAVF. In DNA form, the CDR3 reads TGTGCCAGCATTCCGCGGGAGCGGCACCGGGGAGCTGTTTTT.

The V and J genes are TRBV7-3 and TRBJ2-3; D is ambiguous. Germline lookup yields CDR1 SGHTA and CDR2 FQGTGA. This CDR3 comprises 14 residues. The germline V and J ends were trimmed by 8 bases and 4 bases, with 16 bases remaining between them. CDR3 amino acids: CASSLQRPPDTQYF. In DNA, the CDR3 is TGTGCCAGCTCCCTCCAGAGGCCCCCAGATACGCAGTATTTT.